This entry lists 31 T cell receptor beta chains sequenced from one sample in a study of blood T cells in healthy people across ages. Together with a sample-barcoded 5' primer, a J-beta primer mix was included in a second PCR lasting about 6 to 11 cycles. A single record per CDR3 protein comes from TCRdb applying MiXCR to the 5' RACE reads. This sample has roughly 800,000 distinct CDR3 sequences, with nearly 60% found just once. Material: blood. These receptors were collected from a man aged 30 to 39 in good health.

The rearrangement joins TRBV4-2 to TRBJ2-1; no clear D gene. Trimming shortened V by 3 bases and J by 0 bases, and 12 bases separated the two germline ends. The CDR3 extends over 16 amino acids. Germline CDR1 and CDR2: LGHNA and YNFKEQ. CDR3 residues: CASSQKGTSSYNEQFF. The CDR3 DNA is TGTGCCAGCAGCCAGAAGGGAACGAGCTCCTACAATGAGCAGTTCTTC.

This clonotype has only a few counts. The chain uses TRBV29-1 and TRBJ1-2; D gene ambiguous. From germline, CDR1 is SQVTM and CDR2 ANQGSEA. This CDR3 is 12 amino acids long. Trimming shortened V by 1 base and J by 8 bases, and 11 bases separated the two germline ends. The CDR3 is CSVEVGLGGYTF. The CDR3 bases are TGCAGCGTTGAAGTGGGTTTAGGGGGCTACACCTTC.

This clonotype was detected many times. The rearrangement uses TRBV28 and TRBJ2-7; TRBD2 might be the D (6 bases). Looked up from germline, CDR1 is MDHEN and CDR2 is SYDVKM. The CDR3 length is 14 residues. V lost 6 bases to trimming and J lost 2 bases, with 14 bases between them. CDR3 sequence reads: CASSRVGGPYEQYF. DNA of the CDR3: TGTGCCAGCAGCAGGGTCGGGGGTCCCTACGAGCAGTACTTC.

CDR3 sequence reads: CASSQRDRGSYEQYF. In DNA form, the CDR3 reads TGTGCCAGCAGCCAGCGGGACAGGGGTTCCTACGAGCAGTACTTC. The chain is built from TRBV7-2 and TRBJ2-4; 10 bases are a match to TRBD1. The J call may be mistaken, given a closer DNA end match to TRBJ2-7. CDR3 size: 15 residues. CDR1 and CDR2 (germline): SGHTA, FQGNSA.

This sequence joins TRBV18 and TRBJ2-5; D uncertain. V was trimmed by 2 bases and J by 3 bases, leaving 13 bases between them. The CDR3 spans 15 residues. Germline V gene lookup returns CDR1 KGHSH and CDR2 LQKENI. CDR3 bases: TGTGCCAGCTCACCAAGGGCCATGGTGGAAGAGACCCAGTACTTC. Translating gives CASSPRAMVEETQYF.

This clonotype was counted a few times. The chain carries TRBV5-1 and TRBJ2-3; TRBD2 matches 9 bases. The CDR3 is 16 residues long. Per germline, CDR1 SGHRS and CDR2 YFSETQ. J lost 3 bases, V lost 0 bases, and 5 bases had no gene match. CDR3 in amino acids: CASSLEAGGPTDTQYF. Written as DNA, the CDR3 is TGCGCCAGCAGCTTGGAGGCGGGAGGGCCTACAGATACGCAGTATTTT. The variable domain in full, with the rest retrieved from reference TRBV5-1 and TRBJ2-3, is KAGVTQTPRYLIKTRGQQVTLSCSPISGHRSVSWYQQTPGQGLQFLFEYFSETQRNKGNFPGRFSGRQFSNSRSEMNVSTLELGDSALYLCASSLEAGGPTDTQYFGPGTRLTVL.

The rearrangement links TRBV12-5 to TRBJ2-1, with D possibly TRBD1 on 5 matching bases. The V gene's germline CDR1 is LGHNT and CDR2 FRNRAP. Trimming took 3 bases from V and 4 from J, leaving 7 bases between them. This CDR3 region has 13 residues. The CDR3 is CASGLRQYNEQFF. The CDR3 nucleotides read TGTGCTAGTGGTTTAAGACAGTACAATGAGCAGTTCTTC.

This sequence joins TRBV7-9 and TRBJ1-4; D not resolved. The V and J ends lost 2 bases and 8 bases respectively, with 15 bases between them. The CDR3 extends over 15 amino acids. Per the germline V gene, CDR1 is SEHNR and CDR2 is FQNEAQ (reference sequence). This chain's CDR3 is CASSLNRASLEKLFF. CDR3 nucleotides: TGTGCCAGCAGCTTAAATCGCGCTTCGCTGGAAAAACTGTTTTTT.

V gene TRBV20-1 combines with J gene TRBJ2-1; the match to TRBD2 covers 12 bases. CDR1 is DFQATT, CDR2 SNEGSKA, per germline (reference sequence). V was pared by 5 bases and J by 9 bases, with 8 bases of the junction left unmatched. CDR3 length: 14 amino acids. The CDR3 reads CSAQGLAGMGEQFF. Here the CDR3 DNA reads TGCAGTGCTCAGGGACTAGCGGGTATGGGTGAGCAGTTCTTC.

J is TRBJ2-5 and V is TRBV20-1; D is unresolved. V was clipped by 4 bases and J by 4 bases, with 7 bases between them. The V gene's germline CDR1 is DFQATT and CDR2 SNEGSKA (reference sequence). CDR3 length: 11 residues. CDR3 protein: CSAMVRETQYF. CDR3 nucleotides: TGCAGTGCTATGGTTCGAGAGACCCAGTACTTC.

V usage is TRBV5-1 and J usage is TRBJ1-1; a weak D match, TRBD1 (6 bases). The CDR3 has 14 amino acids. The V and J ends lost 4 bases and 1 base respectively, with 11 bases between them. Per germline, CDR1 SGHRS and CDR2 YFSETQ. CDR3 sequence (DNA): TGCGCCAGCAGCCCTGGACAGAGGAACACTGAAGCTTTCTTT. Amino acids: CASSPGQRNTEAFF.

The CDR3 region has the DNA TGTGCCAGCAGTTTAGCAAGCCCCCGGGAGCAGTACTTC. It translates to CASSLASPREQYF. The V call is TRBV27, the J call TRBJ2-5, with D possibly matching TRBD2 (6 bases). CDR3 length equals 13 residues. V was clipped by 2 bases and J by 11 bases, with 15 bases between them. Germline V gene data show CDR1 as MNHEY and CDR2 as SMNVEV (reference sequence).

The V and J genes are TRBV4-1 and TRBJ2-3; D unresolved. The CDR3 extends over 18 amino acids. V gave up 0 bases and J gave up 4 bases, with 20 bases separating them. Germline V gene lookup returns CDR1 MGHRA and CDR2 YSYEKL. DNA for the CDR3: TGCGCCAGCAGCCAAGACATGTCTGGAAGAGCACGCCCAGATACGCAGTATTTT. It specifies CASSQDMSGRARPDTQYF.

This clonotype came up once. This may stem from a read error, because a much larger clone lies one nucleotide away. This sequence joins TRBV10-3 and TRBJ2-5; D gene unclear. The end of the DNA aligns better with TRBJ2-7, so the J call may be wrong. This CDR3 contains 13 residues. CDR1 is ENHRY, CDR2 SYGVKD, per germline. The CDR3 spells CATSGEITYEQYF. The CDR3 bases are TGTGCCACCAGTGGGGAAATTACCTACGAGCAGTACTTC.

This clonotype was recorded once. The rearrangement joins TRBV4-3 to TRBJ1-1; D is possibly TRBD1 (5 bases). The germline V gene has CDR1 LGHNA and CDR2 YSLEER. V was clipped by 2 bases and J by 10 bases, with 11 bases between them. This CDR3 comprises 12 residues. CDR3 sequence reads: CASSQKGSVAFF. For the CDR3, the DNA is TGCGCCAGCAGCCAAAAGGGGAGCGTAGCTTTCTTT.

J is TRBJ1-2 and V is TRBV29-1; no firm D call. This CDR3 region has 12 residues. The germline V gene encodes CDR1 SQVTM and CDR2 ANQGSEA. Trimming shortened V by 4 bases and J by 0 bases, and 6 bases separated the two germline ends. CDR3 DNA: TGCAGCGTTGGGCAGGCTAACTATGGCTACACCTTC. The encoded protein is CSVGQANYGYTF.

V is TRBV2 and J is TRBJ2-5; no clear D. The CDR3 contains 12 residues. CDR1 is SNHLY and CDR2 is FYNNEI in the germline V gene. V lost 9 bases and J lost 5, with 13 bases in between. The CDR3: CASRPPSETQYF. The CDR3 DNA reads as TGTGCCAGTCGACCTCCCTCGGAGACCCAGTACTTC.

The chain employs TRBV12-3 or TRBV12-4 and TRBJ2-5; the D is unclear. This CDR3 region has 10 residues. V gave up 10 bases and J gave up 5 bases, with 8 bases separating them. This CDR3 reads CATGRETQYF. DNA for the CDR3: TGTGCCACCGGTCGGGAGACCCAGTACTTC.

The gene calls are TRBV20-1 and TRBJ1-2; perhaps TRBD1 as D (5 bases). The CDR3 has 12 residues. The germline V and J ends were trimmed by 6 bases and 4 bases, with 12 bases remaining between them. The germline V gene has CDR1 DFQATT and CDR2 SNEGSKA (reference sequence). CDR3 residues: CSALPRGYGYTF. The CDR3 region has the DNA TGCAGTGCGCTCCCGAGGGGCTATGGCTACACCTTC.

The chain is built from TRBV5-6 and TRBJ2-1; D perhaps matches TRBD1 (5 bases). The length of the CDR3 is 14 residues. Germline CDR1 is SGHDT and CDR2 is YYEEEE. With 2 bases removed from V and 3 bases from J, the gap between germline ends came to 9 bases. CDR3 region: CASSFPQVYNEQFF. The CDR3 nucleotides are TGTGCCAGCAGCTTTCCACAGGTCTACAATGAGCAGTTCTTC.

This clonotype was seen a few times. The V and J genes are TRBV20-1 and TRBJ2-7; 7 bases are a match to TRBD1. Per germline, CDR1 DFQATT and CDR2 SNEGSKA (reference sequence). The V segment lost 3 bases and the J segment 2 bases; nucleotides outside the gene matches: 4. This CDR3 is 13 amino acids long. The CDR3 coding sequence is TGCAGTGCTAGGGGCAGGGGGACCTACGAGCAGTACTTC. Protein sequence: CSARGRGTYEQYF.

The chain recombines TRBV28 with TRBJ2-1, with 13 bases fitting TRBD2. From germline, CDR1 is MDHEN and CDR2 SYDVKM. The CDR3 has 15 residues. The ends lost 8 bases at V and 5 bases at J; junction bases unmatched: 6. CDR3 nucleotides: TGTGCCAGCCATCCCGGGACTAGCGGGAACAATGAGCAGTTCTTC. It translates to CASHPGTSGNNEQFF. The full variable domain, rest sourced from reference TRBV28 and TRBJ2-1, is DVKVTQSSRYLVKRTGEKVFLECVQDMDHENMFWYRQDPGLGLRLIYFSYDVKMKEKGDIPEGYSVSREKKERFSLILESASTNQTSMYLCASHPGTSGNNEQFFGPGTRLTVL.

CDR3 DNA sequence: TGCAGTGCTGGCCTAGCGGGAGATTCGGATACGCAGTATTTT. This codes for CSAGLAGDSDTQYF. The rearrangement links TRBV20-1 to TRBJ2-3; the match to TRBD2 covers 10 bases. Germline-derived CDR1 and CDR2 are DFQATT and SNEGSKA (reference sequence). The CDR3 totals 14 residues. The V segment lost 5 bases and the J segment 6 bases; nucleotides outside the gene matches: 8.

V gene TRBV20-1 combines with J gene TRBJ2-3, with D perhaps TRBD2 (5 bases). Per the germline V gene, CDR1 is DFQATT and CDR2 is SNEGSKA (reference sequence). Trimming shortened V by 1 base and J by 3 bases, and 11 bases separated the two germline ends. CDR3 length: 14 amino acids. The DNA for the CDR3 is TGCAGTGCTAGAGTTTCGAGGGCGACAGATACGCAGTATTTT. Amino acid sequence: CSARVSRATDTQYF.

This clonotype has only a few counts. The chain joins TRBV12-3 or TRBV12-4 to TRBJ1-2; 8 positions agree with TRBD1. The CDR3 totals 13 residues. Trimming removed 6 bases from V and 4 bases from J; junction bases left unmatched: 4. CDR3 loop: CASRSTGGYGYTF. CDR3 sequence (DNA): TGTGCCAGCAGGTCCACAGGGGGCTATGGCTACACCTTC.

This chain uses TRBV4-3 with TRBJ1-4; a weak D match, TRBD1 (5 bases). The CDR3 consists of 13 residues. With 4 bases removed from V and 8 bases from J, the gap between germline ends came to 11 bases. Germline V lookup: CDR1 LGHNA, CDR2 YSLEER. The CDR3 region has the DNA TGCGCCAGCAGCCTAGGGGTGGAGGAAAAACTGTTTTTT. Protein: CASSLGVEEKLFF.

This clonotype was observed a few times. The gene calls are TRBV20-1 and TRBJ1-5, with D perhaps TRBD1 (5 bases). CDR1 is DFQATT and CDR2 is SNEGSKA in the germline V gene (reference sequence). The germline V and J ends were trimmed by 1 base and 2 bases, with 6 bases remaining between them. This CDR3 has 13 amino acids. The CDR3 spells CSARVGGNQPQHF. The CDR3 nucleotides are TGCAGTGCTAGAGTGGGGGGCAATCAGCCCCAGCATTTT.

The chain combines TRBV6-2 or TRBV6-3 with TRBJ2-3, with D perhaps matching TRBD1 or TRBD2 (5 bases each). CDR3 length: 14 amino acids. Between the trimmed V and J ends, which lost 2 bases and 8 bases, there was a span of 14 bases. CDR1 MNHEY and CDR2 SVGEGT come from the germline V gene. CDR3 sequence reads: CASSYDVSGTTQYF. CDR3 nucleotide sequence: TGTGCCAGCAGTTACGACGTCTCCGGGACTACGCAGTATTTT.

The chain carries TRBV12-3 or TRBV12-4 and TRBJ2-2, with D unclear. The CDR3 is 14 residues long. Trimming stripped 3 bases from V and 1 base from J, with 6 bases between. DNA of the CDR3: TGTGCCAGCAGTTTGTACCAGAACACCGGGGAGCTGTTTTTT. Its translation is CASSLYQNTGELFF.

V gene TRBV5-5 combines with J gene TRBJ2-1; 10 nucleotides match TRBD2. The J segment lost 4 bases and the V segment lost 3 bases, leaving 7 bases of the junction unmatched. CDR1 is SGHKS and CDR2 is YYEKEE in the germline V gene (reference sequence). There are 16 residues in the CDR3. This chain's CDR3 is CASSYRTSGGYNEQFF. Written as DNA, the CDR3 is TGTGCCAGCAGCTACCGGACTAGCGGAGGGTACAATGAGCAGTTCTTC.

The CDR3 DNA follows: TGTGCCAGCGGAAGGGGGGCGCATGAGCAAATGAACACTGAAGCTTTCTTT. This sequence encodes CASGRGAHEQMNTEAFF. The chain employs TRBV21-1 and TRBJ1-1; the table's TRBD1 call for D was not verified on the DNA. TRBV21-1 is listed as a pseudogene. The CDR3 loop spans 17 amino acids.